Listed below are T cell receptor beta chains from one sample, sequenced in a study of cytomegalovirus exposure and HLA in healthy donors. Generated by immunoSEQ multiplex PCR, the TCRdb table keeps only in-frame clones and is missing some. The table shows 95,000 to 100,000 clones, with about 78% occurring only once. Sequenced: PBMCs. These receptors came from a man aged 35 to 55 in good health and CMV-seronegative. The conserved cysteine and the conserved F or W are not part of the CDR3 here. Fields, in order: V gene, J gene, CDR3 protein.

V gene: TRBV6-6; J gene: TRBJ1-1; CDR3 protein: ASSYSIYEGARTF
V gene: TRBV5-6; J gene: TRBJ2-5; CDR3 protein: ASSLIPAGTSGETQY
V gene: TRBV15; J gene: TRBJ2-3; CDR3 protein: ATSSRQKTDTQY
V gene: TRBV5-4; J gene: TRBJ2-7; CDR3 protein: ASSLGLAGAMVYEQY
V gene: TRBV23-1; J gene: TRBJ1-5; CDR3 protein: ASSRPGQGNQPQH
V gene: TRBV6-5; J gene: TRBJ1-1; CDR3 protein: ASSYEQLNTEAF
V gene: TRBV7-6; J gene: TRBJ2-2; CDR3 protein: ASSPIQGNTGELF
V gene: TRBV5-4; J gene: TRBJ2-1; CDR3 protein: ASSLPSTSYNEQF
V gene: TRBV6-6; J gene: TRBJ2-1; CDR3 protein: ASRNGGQGANEQF
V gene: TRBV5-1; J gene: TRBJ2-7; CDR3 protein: ASSLDVGTGGTYEQY
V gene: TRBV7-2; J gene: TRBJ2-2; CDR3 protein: ASSAGQVELF
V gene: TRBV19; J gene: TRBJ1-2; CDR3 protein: ASSIDGGGPIGGYT